This TCR beta chain was captured in a study of cytomegalovirus exposure and HLA in healthy donors. To note about this clone: The antigen is undetermined.

V lost 1 base to trimming and J lost 7 bases, with 13 bases between them. Germline values: CDR1 WSHSY, CDR2 SAAADI. This CDR3 has 14 amino acids. The PCR was carried out with 60 Vbeta primers and 13 Jbeta primers. The repertoire was sequenced with immunoSEQ multiplex PCR; TCRdb's copy has only in-frame clones and lacks some. The clone table shows nearly 200,000 clones, with the ten largest holding roughly 0.74%. Findings and caveats of the study: HLA alleles were associated with 15,000 to 20,000 TCR beta sequences in a later analysis at 0.05 false discovery rate. Apparent HLA restriction characterized most CMV-associated TCR beta chains in a later analysis. In an earlier analysis, in 587 donors, most V segments appeared productive either ~87% or ~30% of the time.

Sequencing used PBMCs. The J gene is TRBJ1-2, the V gene TRBV10-2, with D perhaps matching TRBD1 (6 bases). The receptor was isolated from a boy under 18 in good health and CMV-seronegative. The CDR3 is CASSEYEQGVGYTF. The CDR3 DNA reads as TGCGCCAGCAGTGAGTACGAACAGGGCGTTGGCTACACCTTC.